The 9 T cell receptor beta chains below come from one sample, sequenced in a study of cytomegalovirus exposure and HLA in healthy donors. Vbeta (60) and Jbeta (13) primers were used in the PCR. TCRdb's table, derived via immunoSEQ multiplex PCR, lists solely in-frame clones and lacks some. The table lists around 180,000 clones, 84% of them singletons. The sequencing sample was made of PBMCs. These receptors were taken from a boy younger than 18 in good health and CMV-seronegative.

The chain recombines TRBV6-5 with TRBJ1-5; D is unclear. Per germline, CDR1 MNHEY and CDR2 SVGAGI. Trimming cost V 0 bases and J 4 bases, with 10 bases left between them. The CDR3 runs 15 residues. The CDR3 region is CASSYSGGPNQPQHF. CDR3 bases: TGTGCCAGCAGTTACTCGGGCGGGCCAAATCAGCCCCAGCATTTT.

The chain recombines TRBV7-2 with TRBJ2-4, with D unclear. Germline V gene sequence: CDR1 SGHTA, CDR2 FQGNSA. The CDR3 spans 14 residues. V was trimmed by 3 bases and J by 0 bases, leaving 6 bases between them. CDR3 DNA: TGTGCCAGCAGCTTCCCCTTAGCCAAAAACATTCAGTACTTC. Translated: CASSFPLAKNIQYF. Full variable domain (outside the CDR3, taken from reference TRBV7-2 and TRBJ2-4): GAGVSQSPSNKVTEKGKDVELRCDPISGHTALYWYRQSLGQGLEFLIYFQGNSAPDKSGLPSDRFSAERTGGSVSTLTIQRTQQEDSAVYLCASSFPLAKNIQYFGAGTRLSVL.

This chain connects TRBV20-1 to TRBJ2-7; D is undetermined. The V end lost 3 bases, the J end lost 4 bases, and 7 bases lay between the germline ends. The length of the CDR3 is 11 residues. CDR1 is DFQATT, CDR2 SNEGSKA, per germline (reference sequence). CDR3 nucleotides: TGCAGTGCTAGCCTTATTTACGAGCAGTACTTC. Translation: CSASLIYEQYF.

This clone was detected a few times. The rearrangement uses TRBV18 and TRBJ2-7; TRBD2 matches 10 bases. Germline CDR1 and CDR2: KGHSH and LQKENI. The J segment lost 0 bases and the V segment lost 6 bases, leaving 5 bases of the junction unmatched. This CDR3 spans 15 amino acids. Written as DNA, the CDR3 is TGTGCCAGCTCCGAAGCGGGAGGGGGCTCCTACGAGCAGTACTTC. It is translated as CASSEAGGGSYEQYF.

This clone occurred a few times. The chain couples TRBV5-1 to TRBJ1-1; D may be TRBD1 (6 bases). CDR3 length: 14 residues. Germline CDR1 and CDR2: SGHRS and YFSETQ. The ends were cut back, 2 bases at V and 5 bases at J, with 13 bases in the middle. Written as DNA, the CDR3 is TGCGCCAGCAGCTTAAGGGGGGAGGGGACTGAAGCTTTCTTT. It yields the protein CASSLRGEGTEAFF.

This clone was observed a single time. CDR3 DNA: TGTGCTAGTGGTTTGGTAGGGGGCGGCACCGGGGAGCTGTTTTTT. The encoded protein is CASGLVGGGTGELFF. The rearrangement uses TRBV12-5 and TRBJ2-2, with 7 bases aligning to TRBD1. Germline loops: CDR1 LGHNT, CDR2 FRNRAP. V trimming: 0 bases; J trimming: 4 bases; junction bases outside the gene matches: 2. CDR3 length: 15 amino acids.

This chain connects TRBV5-4 to TRBJ1-2, with 9 positions matching TRBD1. CDR1 is SGHNT, CDR2 YYREEE, per germline (reference sequence). Trimming removed 6 bases from V and 2 bases from J; junction bases left unmatched: 14. The CDR3 consists of 17 residues. CDR3 nucleotide sequence: TGTGCCAGCAAACCCTACCGAGGCACAGGGGGCAACTATGGCTACACCTTC. Encoded protein: CASKPYRGTGGNYGYTF.

The chain uses TRBV6-1 and TRBJ2-4, with 8 bases fitting TRBD1. This CDR3 region has 12 residues. The germline CDR1 and CDR2 sequences are MNHNS and SASEGT. V shed 9 bases and J 8 bases; nucleotides not matched to a gene: 6. CDR3 residues: CASSDRGDIQYF. CDR3 in DNA: TGTGCCAGTAGCGACAGGGGAGACATTCAGTACTTC.

V and J are TRBV6-5 and TRBJ1-6, with 11 bases identical to TRBD1. J gave up 11 bases and V 6 bases, and 9 bases lay outside the gene matches. Per the germline V gene, CDR1 is MNHEY and CDR2 is SVGAGI. The CDR3 has 15 residues. CDR3 in amino acids: CASSPGQGARAPLHF. The DNA for the CDR3 is TGTGCCAGCAGCCCCGGACAGGGGGCGCGAGCACCCCTCCACTTT.